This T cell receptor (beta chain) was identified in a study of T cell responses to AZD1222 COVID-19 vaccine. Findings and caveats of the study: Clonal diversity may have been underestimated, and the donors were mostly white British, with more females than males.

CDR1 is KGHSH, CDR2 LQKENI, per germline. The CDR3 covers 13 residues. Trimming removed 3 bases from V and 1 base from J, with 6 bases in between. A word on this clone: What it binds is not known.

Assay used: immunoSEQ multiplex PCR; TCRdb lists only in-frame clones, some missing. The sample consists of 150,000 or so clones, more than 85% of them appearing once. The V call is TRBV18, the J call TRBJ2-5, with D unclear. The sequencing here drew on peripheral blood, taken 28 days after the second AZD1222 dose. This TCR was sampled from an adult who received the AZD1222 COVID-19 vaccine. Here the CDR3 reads CASSPSSQETQYF. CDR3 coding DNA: TGTGCCAGCTCACCCTCCAGCCAAGAGACCCAGTACTTC.